This TCR beta chain was documented in a study of shared T cell receptors in the human thymus. Deletions cut 8 bases from V and 4 bases from J, with 10 bases between. Looked up from germline, CDR1 is SQVTM and CDR2 is ANQGSEA. The CDR3 loop spans 11 amino acids. Profiled with immunoSEQ multiplex PCR; TCRdb holds only in-frame clones, not every one. The sample holds some 720,000 clones, more than 75% seen once. These records were also assigned to another study, of human thymus T cells.

The chain has TRBV29-1 and TRBJ2-3; D is unresolved. This receptor was taken from a boy less than two years old with a congenital heart defect. The source material was thymocytes. The CDR3, as DNA: TGCAGCCCCGAGAGGTCAGATACGCAGTATTTT. It encodes CSPERSDTQYF.